This TCR beta chain emerged from a study of CD8 T cells in Susac syndrome. General observations from the study: The relatively small number of individuals in the TCR sequencing and HLA analysis was acknowledged by the study.

The CDR3 consists of 14 residues. V was cut by 1 base and J by 6 bases, with 13 bases left in between. Per germline, CDR1 MGHRA and CDR2 YSYEKL. cDNA came from roughly 0.53 to 1 ug RNA primed by random hexamers. A multiplex approach, immunoSEQ multiplex PCR, amplified TCR beta CDR3 across 54 Vbeta and 13 Jbeta. TCRdb passed the immunoSEQ multiplex PCR reads through MiXCR, listing each CDR3 protein once. The sample lists 250,000 to 300,000 distinct CDR3 sequences; 85% were seen once. Worth noting for this clonotype: The antigen remains undetermined.

Through negative isolation, CD4+ and CD8+ T cells were obtained, while TEMRA cells were enriched using FACS. The receptor's source is a human donor with multiple sclerosis. Specimen: CD8+ T cells from PBMCs. This rearrangement joins TRBV4-1 to TRBJ2-7; D ambiguous. The CDR3 loop is CASSQAGTNPEQYF. CDR3 DNA: TGCGCCAGCAGCCAAGCGGGCACTAACCCCGAGCAGTACTTC.